This T cell receptor beta chain was found in a study of blood T cell repertoires in COVID-19. From germline, CDR1 is MNHEY and CDR2 SVGAGI. V dropped 6 bases and J dropped 1 base, with 13 bases sitting between them. This CDR3 spans 15 amino acids. This table comes from immunoSEQ multiplex PCR, and its TCRdb copy is limited to in-frame clones, with some not included. The sample lists approximately 190,000 clones, around nine tenths occurring once. Sequences were obtained from peripheral blood. The sequence was collected from a woman aged 40 to 50 who had recovered from COVID-19. The chain joins TRBV6-5 to TRBJ1-5, with unresolved D. The CDR3 DNA is TGTGCCAGCAGCTTAGTCCAGGAAAGCAATCAGCCCCAGCATTTT. This codes for CASSLVQESNQPQHF.